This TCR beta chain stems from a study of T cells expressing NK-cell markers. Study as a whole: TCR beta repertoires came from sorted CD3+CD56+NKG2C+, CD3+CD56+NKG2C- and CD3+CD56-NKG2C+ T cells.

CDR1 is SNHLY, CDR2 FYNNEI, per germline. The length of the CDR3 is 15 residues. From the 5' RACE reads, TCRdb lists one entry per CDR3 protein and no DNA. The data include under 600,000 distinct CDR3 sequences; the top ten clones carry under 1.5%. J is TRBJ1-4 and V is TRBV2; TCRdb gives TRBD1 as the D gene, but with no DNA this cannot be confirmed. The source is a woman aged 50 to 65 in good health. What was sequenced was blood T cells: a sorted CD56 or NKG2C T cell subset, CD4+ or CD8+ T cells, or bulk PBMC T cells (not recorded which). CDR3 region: CASSRGLATNEKLFF.